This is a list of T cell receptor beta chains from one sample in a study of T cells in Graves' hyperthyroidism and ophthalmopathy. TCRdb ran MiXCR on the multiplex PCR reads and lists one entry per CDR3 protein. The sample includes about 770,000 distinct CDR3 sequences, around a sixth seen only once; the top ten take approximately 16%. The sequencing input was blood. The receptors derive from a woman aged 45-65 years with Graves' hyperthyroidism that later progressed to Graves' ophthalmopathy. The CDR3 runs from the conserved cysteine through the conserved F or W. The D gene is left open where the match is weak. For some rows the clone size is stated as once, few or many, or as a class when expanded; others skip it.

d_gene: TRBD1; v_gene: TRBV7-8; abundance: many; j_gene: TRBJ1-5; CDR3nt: TGTGCCAGCAGCTTAACCCAACAGGGGGCTGGTCAGCCCCAGCATTTT; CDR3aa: CASSLTQQGAGQPQHF
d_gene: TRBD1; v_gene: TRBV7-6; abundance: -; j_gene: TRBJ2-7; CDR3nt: TGTGCCAGCAGCCCGACAGGGGGCCGGTCCGAGCAGTACTTC; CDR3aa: CASSPTGGRSEQYF
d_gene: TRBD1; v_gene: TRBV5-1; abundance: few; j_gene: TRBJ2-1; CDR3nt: TGCGCCAGCAGCACGGGACAGTATGAGCAGTTCTTC; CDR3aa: CASSTGQYEQFF
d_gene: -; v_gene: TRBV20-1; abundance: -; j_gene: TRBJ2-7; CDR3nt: TGCAGTGCATCGGCGCTGGAAGAGGGCGAGCAGTACTTC; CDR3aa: CSASALEEGEQYF
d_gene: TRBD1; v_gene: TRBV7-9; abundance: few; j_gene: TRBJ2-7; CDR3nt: TGTGCCAGCAGCTTAGCATCCGGGACAGGGGGCTACGAGCAGTACTTC; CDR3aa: CASSLASGTGGYEQYF
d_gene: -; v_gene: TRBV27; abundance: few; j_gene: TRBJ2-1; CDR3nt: TGTGCCAGCAGTTTAGACCTCCGGAATGAGCAGTTCTTC; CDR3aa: CASSLDLRNEQFF
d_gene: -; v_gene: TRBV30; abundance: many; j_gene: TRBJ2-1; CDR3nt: TGTGCCTGGTCCAGGGAGAGTTACAATGAGCAGTTCTTC; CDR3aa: CAWSRESYNEQFF
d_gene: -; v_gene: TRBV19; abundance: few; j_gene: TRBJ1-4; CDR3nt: TGTGCCAGTAGTATAGGCTTCGGGAAAGGAGAAAAACTGTTTTTT; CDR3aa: CASSIGFGKGEKLFF
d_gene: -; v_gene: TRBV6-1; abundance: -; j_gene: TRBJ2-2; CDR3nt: TGTGTCAGCAGTGACGCGAACACCGGGGAGCTGTTTTTT; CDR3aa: CVSSDANTGELFF
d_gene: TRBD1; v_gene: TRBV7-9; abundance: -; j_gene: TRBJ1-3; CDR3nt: TGTGCCAGCAGCTTCCGGACAGGGTCGTCCCCTGGAAACACCATATATTTT; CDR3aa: CASSFRTGSSPGNTIYF